The entry below gives a single TCR beta chain sequence along with its context. This clonotype was seen repeatedly, ten times or more. What antigen it recognizes has not been identified. The junction and the germline gene differ at one end; a read error may be behind it. Only healthy Caucasian donors were included. The twin cohort comprised three pairs of female monozygotic twins, all aged roughly 18 to 29 years. Peripheral blood mononuclear cells were the source from which RNA for the TCR libraries was isolated. The library was prepared using 5' RACE. The instrument was an Illumina HiSeq 2000. A universal primer binding site was added through template switching, and the final cDNA carried a unique molecular identifier so that TCR cDNA molecules could be counted accurately. Specific primers in the conserved constant-segment region were used to synthesize first-strand cDNA for the TCR alpha and beta chains. Each cDNA library was double barcoded, with a SMART-Mk sample barcode plus Illumina barcodes, to control for contamination. TruSeq adapter sequences along with Illumina sample barcodes were introduced in two successive PCR steps. The Illumina HiSeq platform was used with custom primers to sequence TCR alpha and beta cDNA libraries. The study's own analysis went as follows. Raw reads were processed with MiGEC to extract unique molecular identifiers, and MiXCR was used to determine CDR3 positions. Recombination models were inferred per individual with the repgenHMM and IGoR tools using an EM algorithm. Shared clonotype analysis was performed with the tcR package in R, normalizing sharing by the product of cloneset sizes. To study raw recombination without the effects of thymic and clonal selection, out-of-frame nonproductive sequences were analyzed. In-frame beta chains were kept once TCRdb had trimmed the public reads at Q25 with fastp and called clones with MiXCR. For every CDR3 protein sequence, its rows merge into one entry that carries the most common genes and DNA. TCRdb, not the original authors, processed these V and J calls. This sample lists 700,000 to 950,000 distinct CDR3 sequences; about 12% were detected once. The ten largest clones take up about 1.5% of the sample.

The CDR3 measures 12 amino acids from cysteine to phenylalanine. CDR3 DNA is the only sequence kept; it has 36 bases, read in frame from the first base. The CDR1 and CDR2 encoded by the germline V gene are ENHRY and SYGVKD. This entry is derived from a study of identical twins (dated by TCRdb to 2016 to 2017). Describing the broader study: The study deep-sequenced TCR alpha and beta repertoires from monozygotic twins, unrelated adults of various ages and cord blood to test whether fetal clonotypes persist. To rule out contamination, replicate twin experiments were performed at different times with different library preparation protocols. Paper-wide results and their limitations: Because the same donors could not be followed over many years, conclusions were based on cross-sectional statistical analysis. Abundant cord blood beta clonotypes carried fewer insertions; young adult naive repertoires showed a weaker similar trend, while memory repertoires showed none. Invariant T cells such as MAIT and iNKT could partly confound zero-insertion analyses, though diverse VJ usage argued against this for most clonotypes. The excess sharing between twins in beta out-of-frame sequences was weaker because fewer shared sequences reduced the signal-to-noise ratio. Out-of-frame TCR alpha sequences shared between twins showed an excess of low generation-probability sequences compared with coincidental sharing between unrelated individuals. Out-of-frame TCR alpha sharing in monozygotic twins was systematically underestimated by recombination models, whereas sharing between unrelated individuals was in agreement with the recombination models.

This sample also appeared in a second study, on yellow fever vaccine responses in identical twins. The second study also describes: According to the authors, in identical twins the way T cells responded to vaccination appeared partly convergent and partly personalized. Focusing on identical twins, the study followed the T cell clones that responded to the vaccine, and did so with precision.

Material for sequencing was PBMCs. This receptor chain uses TRBV10-3 and TRBJ2-1, with 11 central nucleotides matching TRBD2. The sequence derives from a woman younger than 35 in good health. The bases read TGTGCCGTAGAGACTAGCGGGACTGAGCGGTTCTTC. It translates as CAVETSGTERFF.